This T cell receptor (beta chain) is drawn from a study of Tregs in tolerant kidney transplant recipients. TCRdb's table, derived via immunoSEQ multiplex PCR, lists solely in-frame clones and lacks some. Counted here are 65,000 to 85,000 clones, roughly nine tenths occurring once; the ten biggest clones make up about 1.6%. The nonmyeloablative bone marrow transplants came from related graft donors, with transient mixed chimerism. Unstimulated regulatory T cells (CD4+CD25+CD127-), CD4+CD25- non-regulatory cells, CD4 and CD8 cells were FACS-sorted from thawed PBMCs. CDR1 and CDR2 (germline): LGHNA, YSLEER. V lost 4 bases to trimming and J lost 0 bases, with 13 bases between them. The CDR3 is 15 residues long. Findings and limits, study-wide: This study did not directly address biological reproducibility. Expanding Tregs on activated donor B cells appeared to best identify donor-specific TCRbeta clones. The small number of patients limits these findings pending further validation.

Of note for this clone: Its specificity is not known.

The chain carries TRBV4-3 and TRBJ2-7; a possible D gene is TRBD2 (5 bases). The receptor was isolated from a human patient who received a combined kidney and bone marrow transplant. Some T cells may be provided by the graft donor. Sequencing used CD4+ T cells from blood (PBMCs), obtained 24 months after the transplant. The CDR3 reads CASSPWTGNSYEQYF. The CDR3 DNA reads as TGCGCCAGCAGCCCATGGACGGGAAACTCCTACGAGCAGTACTTC.